This T cell receptor (beta chain) was profiled in a study of T cell changes during pregnancy in multiple sclerosis. Assay: immunoSEQ multiplex PCR; the TCRdb copy retains only in-frame clones and omits some. This sample has approximately 32,000 clones, with 90% to 95% found just once. The CDR3 loop spans 15 amino acids. V shed 0 bases and J 4 bases; nucleotides not matched to a gene: 7. CDR1 is SQVTM and CDR2 is ANQGSEA in the germline V gene. The chain recombines TRBV29-1 with TRBJ2-5, with TRBD1 matching 8 bases. The specimen was CD4+ T cells from peripheral blood mononuclear cells, collected in the second trimester of pregnancy. This TCR derives from a female donor with multiple sclerosis, enrolled in a pregnancy study. This CDR3 reads CSVEDLRGPLETQYF. DNA for the CDR3: TGCAGCGTTGAAGATCTCAGGGGGCCACTAGAGACCCAGTACTTC.